The source of this TCR beta chain is a study of blood T cell repertoires in COVID-19. The germline V gene has CDR1 SQVTM and CDR2 ANQGSEA. Between the trimmed V and J ends, which lost 6 bases and 5 bases, there was a span of 19 bases. CDR3 length: 14 residues. Libraries were prepared by immunoSEQ multiplex PCR; TCRdb keeps only in-frame clonotypes and omits some of them. This sample yields over 150,000 clones, of which around 77% are seen a single time; 2.5% to 3% belongs to the top ten. This clone appeared a single time. This TCR was sampled from a man in his 70s with acute or convalescent COVID-19. Sequencing was carried out using peripheral blood. The J gene is TRBJ1-1, the V gene TRBV29-1; the D gene is possibly TRBD1 (6 bases). The CDR3 loop is CSVETGLQITEAFF. CDR3 nucleotide sequence: TGCAGCGTGGAAACAGGGCTCCAGATTACTGAAGCTTTCTTT.